This T cell receptor (beta chain) was retrieved from a study of blood T cells in healthy people across ages. Study-level points and caveats: Possibly, changes in expanded clonotypes were confounded because donor CMV status was unknown. A strong correlation was seen between TCR beta diversity and naive T cell percentage.

About this clonotype: Its antigen remains unidentified.

The second PCR ran roughly 7 to 11 cycles with a sample-barcoded 5' primer and J-beta primers. From the 5' RACE reads, TCRdb called clonotypes with MiXCR, one entry per CDR3 protein. Here the sample spans approximately 780,000 distinct CDR3 sequences, roughly 25% being singletons. Germline V CDR1 and CDR2: MDHEN, SYDVKM. The CDR3 runs 16 residues. Ranging in age from roughly 6 to 100, the donors were healthy Caucasian individuals from Russia. This sample was shared with a second study, whose subject was T cells of mothers and their children. According to that study: The yield was over 9.5 million TCR beta CDR3 reads from each mother and a few million from each child.

The chain couples TRBV28 to TRBJ2-5; TRBD2 aligns across 13 bases. The J call may be faulty, since TRBJ2-1 better matches the DNA end. Sequenced: blood. The source of this sequence is a boy younger than 18 in good health. The CDR3 spells CASSLEGLAGVVEQFF. In DNA form, the CDR3 reads TGTGCCAGCAGTTTAGAAGGACTAGCGGGAGTGGTTGAGCAGTTCTTC.